This TCR beta chain was retrieved from a study of response to subunit inactivated influenza vaccine. Whole-study results and caveats: There was a suggestion from the authors that each seasonal influenza vaccination recruits few new T cells.

Germline trimming cut 0 bases from V and 3 bases from J; bases unmatched to any gene: 6. Germline values: CDR1 LGHDT, CDR2 YNNKEL (reference sequence). This CDR3 contains 16 residues. This clonotype has a handful of counts. Its antigen remains unidentified. TCRdb reprocessed the RT-PCR reads via MiXCR and lists one record per CDR3 protein. The sample shows hundreds of thousands of distinct CDR3 sequences, 15% to 18% of them seen only once. The chain joins TRBV3-1 to TRBJ2-7, with 9 bases lining up with TRBD1. This sample comprised PBMCs from blood, obtained approximately 13 days after vaccination. This sequence originates from a man aged 50-59 years who received an inactivated influenza vaccine. CDR3 sequence reads: CASSQDFGDRVYEQYF. DNA of the CDR3: TGTGCCAGCAGCCAAGATTTCGGGGACAGGGTCTACGAGCAGTACTTC.